This T cell receptor beta chain was found in a study of cytomegalovirus exposure and HLA in healthy donors. Study results and limitations: Researchers catalogued approximately 160 TCR beta chains as cytomegalovirus-associated. There were some public TCRs occurring in many donors, but most TCR sequences were rare. Reports described diagnosis of cytomegalovirus status by the classifier as highly specific and sensitive.

Profiling relied on immunoSEQ multiplex PCR, and the TCRdb table lists in-frame clones only, not all of them. Altogether over 120,000 clones are present, about 91% being singletons, with the ten largest covering approximately 9.2%. Per germline, CDR1 MNHEY and CDR2 SMNVEV (reference sequence). Germline trimming cut 4 bases from V and 5 bases from J; bases unmatched to any gene: 7. The CDR3 sequence is 15 residues long. Concerning this clone itself: What it binds is not known.

The sequenced sample was PBMCs. This rearrangement joins TRBV27 to TRBJ2-7; TRBD1 agrees at 11 bases. This clonotype was sampled from a woman under 30 in good health and CMV-seropositive. The CDR3 loop reads CASSSPGQGVHEQYF. The DNA for the CDR3 is TGTGCCAGCAGTTCACCGGGACAGGGGGTTCACGAGCAGTACTTC.